This T cell receptor (beta chain) was sequenced for a study of beta chain features in type 1 diabetes. Study as a whole: Patients did not differ from healthy donors in age, gender or cell yield. The study, taken as a whole, reports: Within patients, naive, central memory and Treg TCRB repertoires seemed more similar than within healthy donors. Across all four CD4+ subsets, people with type 1 diabetes showed modestly shorter TCRB CDR3s. VDJ junctions in type 1 diabetes patients carried more deletions and fewer insertions.

Isolated RNA was reverse transcribed in full, so expressed TCRB transcripts were sequenced. Reads from naive, central memory and regulatory T cell samples averaged approximately 3.7 million. Assay used: immunoSEQ multiplex PCR; TCRdb lists only in-frame clones, some missing. This table has 630,000 or so clones, around 15% appearing once. As concerns this clone: Its target is not known.

Germline V gene data show CDR1 as MDHEN and CDR2 as SYDVKM. The CDR3 has 14 amino acids. Trimming shortened V by 7 bases and J by 0 bases, and 7 bases separated the two germline ends. Sequenced sample: naive CD4+ T cells from blood. This chain links TRBV28 with TRBJ2-6, with D unresolved. The TCR sequence derives from a man younger than 35 with type 1 diabetes. CDR3 bases: TGTGCCAGCAACCCACGCTCTGGGGCCAACGTCCTGACTTTC. As protein: CASNPRSGANVLTF.